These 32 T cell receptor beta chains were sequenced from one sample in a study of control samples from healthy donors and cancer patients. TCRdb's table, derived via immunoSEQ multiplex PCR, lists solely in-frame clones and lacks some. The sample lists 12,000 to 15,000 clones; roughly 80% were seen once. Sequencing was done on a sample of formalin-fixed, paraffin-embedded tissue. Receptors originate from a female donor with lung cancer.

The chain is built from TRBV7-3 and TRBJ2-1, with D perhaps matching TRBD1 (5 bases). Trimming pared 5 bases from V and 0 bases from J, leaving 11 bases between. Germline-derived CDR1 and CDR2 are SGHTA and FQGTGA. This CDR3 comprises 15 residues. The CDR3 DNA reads TGTGCCAGCAGCCCAGACAGATCCTCCTACAATGAGCAGTTCTTC. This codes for CASSPDRSSYNEQFF.

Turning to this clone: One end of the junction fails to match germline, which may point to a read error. CDR3 amino acids: CVRGHVGRSTEAFF. CDR3 nucleotides: TGTGTCAGAGGTCACGTCGGTAGAAGCACTGAAGCTTTCTTT. This chain joins TRBV5-3 and TRBJ1-1; D remains ambiguous. TRBV5-3 is placed among ORFs of uncertain function. The CDR3 runs to 14 residues.

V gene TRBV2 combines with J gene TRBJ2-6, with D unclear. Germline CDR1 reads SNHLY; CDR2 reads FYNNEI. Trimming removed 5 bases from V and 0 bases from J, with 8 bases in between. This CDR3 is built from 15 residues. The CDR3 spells CASSQDSSGANVLTF. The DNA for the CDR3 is TGTGCCAGCAGTCAGGATTCCTCTGGGGCCAACGTCCTGACTTTC.

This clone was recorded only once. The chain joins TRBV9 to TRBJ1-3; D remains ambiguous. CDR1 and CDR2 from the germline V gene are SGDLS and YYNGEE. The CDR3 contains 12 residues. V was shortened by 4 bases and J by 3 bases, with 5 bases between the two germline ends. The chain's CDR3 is CASSPYGNTIYF. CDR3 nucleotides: TGTGCCAGCAGCCCGTATGGAAACACCATATATTTT.

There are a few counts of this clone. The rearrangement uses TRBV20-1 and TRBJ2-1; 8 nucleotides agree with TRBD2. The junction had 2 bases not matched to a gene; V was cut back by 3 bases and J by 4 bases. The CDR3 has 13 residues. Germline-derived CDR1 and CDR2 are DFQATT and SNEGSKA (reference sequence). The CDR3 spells CSASTSGYNEQFF. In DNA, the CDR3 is TGCAGTGCTAGTACTAGCGGATACAATGAGCAGTTCTTC.

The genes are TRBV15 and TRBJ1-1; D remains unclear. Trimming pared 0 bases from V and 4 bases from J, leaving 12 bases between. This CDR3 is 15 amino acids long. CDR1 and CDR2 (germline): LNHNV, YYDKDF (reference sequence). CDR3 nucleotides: TGTGCCACCAGCAGAGACGTGCAGGTTGGCACTGAAGCTTTCTTT. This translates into CATSRDVQVGTEAFF. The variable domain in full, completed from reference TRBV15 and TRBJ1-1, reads DAMVIQNPRYQVTQFGKPVTLSCSQTLNHNVMYWYQQKSSQAPKLLFHYYDKDFNNEADTPDNFQSRRPNTSFCFLDIRSPGLGDTAMYLCATSRDVQVGTEAFFGQGTRLTVV.

CDR3 sequence: CASSPISGGMRGDTQYF. The CDR3 DNA reads as TGTGCCAGCAGCCCAATTAGCGGGGGTATGAGGGGAGATACGCAGTATTTT. V usage is TRBV5-8 and J usage is TRBJ2-3, with 9 bases fitting TRBD2. The CDR3 extends over 17 amino acids. Germline V gene lookup returns CDR1 SGHTS and CDR2 YDEGEE. V lost 4 bases, J lost 5 bases, and 14 bases stayed unmatched.

CDR3 sequence (DNA): TGTGCCAGCAGCCAGGGGTTCGCTGAAGCTTTCTTT. Its translation is CASSQGFAEAFF. This sequence joins TRBV6-5 and TRBJ1-1; D is possibly TRBD1 (6 bases). V was clipped by 6 bases and J by 6 bases, with 11 bases between them. The CDR3 totals 12 residues. Germline-derived CDR1 and CDR2 are MNHEY and SVGAGI.

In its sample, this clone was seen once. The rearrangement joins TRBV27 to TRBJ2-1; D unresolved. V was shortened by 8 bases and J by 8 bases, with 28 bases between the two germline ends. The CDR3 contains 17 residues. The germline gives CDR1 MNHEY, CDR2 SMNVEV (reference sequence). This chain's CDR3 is CASAPTLGSVFIDEQFF. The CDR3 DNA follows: TGTGCCAGCGCTCCAACCCTCGGCTCCGTGTTCATCGATGAGCAGTTCTTC.

The CDR3 loop is CASSLDLSGYTF. The DNA of the CDR3 is TGTGCCAGCAGTTTGGACCTGAGTGGCTACACCTTC. The chain employs TRBV27 and TRBJ1-2; no clear D. V shed 3 bases and J shed 7 bases, with 9 bases lying between them. This CDR3 contains 12 residues. Germline V lookup: CDR1 MNHEY, CDR2 SMNVEV (reference sequence).

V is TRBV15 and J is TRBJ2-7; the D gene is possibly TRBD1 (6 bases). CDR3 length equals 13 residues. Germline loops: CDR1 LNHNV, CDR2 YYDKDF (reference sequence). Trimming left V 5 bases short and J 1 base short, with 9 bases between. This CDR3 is CATSGGHSYEQYF. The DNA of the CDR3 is TGTGCCACCAGCGGGGGACATTCCTACGAGCAGTACTTC.

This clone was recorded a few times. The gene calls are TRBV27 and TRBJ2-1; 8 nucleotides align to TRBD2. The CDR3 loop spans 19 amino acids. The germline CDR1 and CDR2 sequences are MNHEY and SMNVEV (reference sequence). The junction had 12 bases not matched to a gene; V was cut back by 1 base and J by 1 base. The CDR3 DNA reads TGTGCCAGCAGTTTATTTCCCCAACTAGCGGTCGGTTCCTACAATGAGCAGTTCTTC. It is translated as CASSLFPQLAVGSYNEQFF.

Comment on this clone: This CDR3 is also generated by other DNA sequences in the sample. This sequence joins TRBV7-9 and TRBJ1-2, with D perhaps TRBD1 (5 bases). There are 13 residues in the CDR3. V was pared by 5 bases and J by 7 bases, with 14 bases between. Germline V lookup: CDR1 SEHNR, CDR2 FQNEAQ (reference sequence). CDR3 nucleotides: TGTGCCAGCAGCAAAACAGGTGGCGGTGGCTACACCTTC. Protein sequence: CASSKTGGGGYTF.

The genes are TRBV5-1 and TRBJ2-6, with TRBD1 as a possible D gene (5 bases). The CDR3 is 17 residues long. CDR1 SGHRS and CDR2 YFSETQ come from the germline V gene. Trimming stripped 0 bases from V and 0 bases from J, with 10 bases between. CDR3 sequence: CASSLGQPTSGANVLTF. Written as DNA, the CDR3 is TGCGCCAGCAGCTTGGGACAGCCGACCTCTGGGGCCAACGTCCTGACTTTC. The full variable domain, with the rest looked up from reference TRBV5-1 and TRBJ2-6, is KAGVTQTPRYLIKTRGQQVTLSCSPISGHRSVSWYQQTPGQGLQFLFEYFSETQRNKGNFPGRFSGRQFSNSRSEMNVSTLELGDSALYLCASSLGQPTSGANVLTFGAGSRLTVL.

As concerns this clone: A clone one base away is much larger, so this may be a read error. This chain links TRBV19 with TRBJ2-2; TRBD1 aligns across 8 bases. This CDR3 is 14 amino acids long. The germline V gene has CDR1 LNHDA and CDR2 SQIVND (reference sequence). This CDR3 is CASSTDRDTGKLFF. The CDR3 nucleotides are TGTGCCAGTAGTACGGACAGGGACACCGGGAAGCTGTTTTTT.

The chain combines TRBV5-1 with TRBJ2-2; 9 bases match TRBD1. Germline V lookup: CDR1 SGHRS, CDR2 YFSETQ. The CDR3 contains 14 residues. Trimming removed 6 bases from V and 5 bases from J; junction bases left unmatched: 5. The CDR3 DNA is TGCGCCAGCAACCGACAGGGGGAGACCGGGGAGCTGTTTTTT. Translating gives CASNRQGETGELFF.

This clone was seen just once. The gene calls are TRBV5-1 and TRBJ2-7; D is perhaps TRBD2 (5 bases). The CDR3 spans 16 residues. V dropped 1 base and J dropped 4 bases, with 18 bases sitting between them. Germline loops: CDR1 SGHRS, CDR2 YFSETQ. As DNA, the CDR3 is TGCGCCAGCAGCTTGTTAAGTCCGGCCGAGGGATACGAGCAGTACTTC. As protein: CASSLLSPAEGYEQYF.

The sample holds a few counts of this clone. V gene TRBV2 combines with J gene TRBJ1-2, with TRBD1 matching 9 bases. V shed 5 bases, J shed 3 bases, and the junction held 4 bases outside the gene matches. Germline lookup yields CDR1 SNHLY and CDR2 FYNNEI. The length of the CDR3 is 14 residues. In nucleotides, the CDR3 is TGTGCCAGCAGTACAGGGGGCGAGTACTATGGCTACACCTTC. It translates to CASSTGGEYYGYTF.

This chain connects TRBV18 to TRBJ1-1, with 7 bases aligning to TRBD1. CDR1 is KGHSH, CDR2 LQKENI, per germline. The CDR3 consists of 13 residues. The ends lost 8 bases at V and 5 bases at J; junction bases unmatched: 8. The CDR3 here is CASLRQGGTEAFF. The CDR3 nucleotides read TGTGCCAGCCTACGGCAGGGGGGGACTGAAGCTTTCTTT.

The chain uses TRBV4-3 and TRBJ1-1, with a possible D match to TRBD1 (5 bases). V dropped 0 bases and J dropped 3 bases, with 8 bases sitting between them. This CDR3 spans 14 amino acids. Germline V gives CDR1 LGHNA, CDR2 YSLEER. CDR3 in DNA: TGCGCCAGCAGCCAAGAGATGGGGGACACTGAAGCTTTCTTT. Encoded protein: CASSQEMGDTEAFF.

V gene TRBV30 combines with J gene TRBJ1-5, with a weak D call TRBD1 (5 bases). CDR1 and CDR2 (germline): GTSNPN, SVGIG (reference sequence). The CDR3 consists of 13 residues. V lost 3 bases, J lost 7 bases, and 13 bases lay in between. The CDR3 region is CAWREGVGQPQHF. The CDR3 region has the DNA TGTGCCTGGAGAGAAGGGGTTGGACAGCCCCAGCATTTT.

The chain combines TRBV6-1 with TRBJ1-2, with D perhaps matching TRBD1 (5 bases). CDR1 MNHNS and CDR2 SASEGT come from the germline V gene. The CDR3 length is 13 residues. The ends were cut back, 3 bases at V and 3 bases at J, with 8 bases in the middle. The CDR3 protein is CASSDDRDYGYTF. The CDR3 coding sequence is TGTGCCAGCAGTGACGACAGAGACTATGGCTACACCTTC.

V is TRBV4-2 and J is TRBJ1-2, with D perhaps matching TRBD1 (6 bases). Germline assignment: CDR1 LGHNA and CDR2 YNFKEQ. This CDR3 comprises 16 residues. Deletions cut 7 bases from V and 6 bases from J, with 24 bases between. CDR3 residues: CASTQRGTGTRDGYTF. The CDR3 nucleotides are TGTGCCAGCACCCAGAGGGGGACGGGGACACGGGATGGCTACACCTTC.

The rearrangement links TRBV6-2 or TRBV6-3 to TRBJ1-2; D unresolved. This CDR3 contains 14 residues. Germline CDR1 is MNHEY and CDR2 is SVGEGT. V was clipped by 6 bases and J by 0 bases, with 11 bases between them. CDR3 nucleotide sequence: TGTGCCAGCAGCCGAGGTACAGCTAACTATGGCTACACCTTC. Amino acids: CASSRGTANYGYTF.

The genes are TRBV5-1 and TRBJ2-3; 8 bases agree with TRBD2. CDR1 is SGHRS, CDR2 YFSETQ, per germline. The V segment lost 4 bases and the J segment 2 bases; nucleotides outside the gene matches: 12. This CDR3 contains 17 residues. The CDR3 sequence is CASSREGGAGSTDTQYF. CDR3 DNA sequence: TGCGCCAGCAGCCGGGAGGGGGGGGCGGGGTCCACAGATACGCAGTATTTT.

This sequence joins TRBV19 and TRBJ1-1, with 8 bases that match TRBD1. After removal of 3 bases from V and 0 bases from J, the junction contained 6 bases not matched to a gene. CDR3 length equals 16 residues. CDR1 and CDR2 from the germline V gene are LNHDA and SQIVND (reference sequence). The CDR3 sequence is CASSMSRTGLNTEAFF. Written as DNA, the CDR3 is TGTGCCAGTAGTATGTCCCGGACAGGGTTGAACACTGAAGCTTTCTTT.

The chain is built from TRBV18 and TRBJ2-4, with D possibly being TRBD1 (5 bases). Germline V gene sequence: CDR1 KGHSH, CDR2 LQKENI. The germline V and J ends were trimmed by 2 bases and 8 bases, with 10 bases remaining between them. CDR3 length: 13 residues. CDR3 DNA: TGTGCCAGCTCACCAGCCAGGGATGACATTCAGTACTTC. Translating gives CASSPARDDIQYF. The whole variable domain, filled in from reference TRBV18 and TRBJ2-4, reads NAGVMQNPRHLVRRRGQEARLRCSPMKGHSHVYWYRQLPEEGLKFMVYLQKENIIDESGMPKERFSAEFPKEGPSILRIQQVVRGDSAAYFCASSPARDDIQYFGAGTRLSVL.

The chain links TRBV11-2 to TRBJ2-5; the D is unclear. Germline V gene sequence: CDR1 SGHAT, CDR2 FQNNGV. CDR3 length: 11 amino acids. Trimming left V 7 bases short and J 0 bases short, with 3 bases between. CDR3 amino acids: CASTDQETQYF. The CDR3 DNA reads TGTGCCAGCACCGACCAAGAGACCCAGTACTTC.

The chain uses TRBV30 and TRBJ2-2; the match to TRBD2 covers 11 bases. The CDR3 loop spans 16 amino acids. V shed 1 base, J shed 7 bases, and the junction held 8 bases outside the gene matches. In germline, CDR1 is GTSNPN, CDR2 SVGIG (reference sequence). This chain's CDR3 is CAWSAPTSGVGGELFF. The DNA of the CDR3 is TGTGCCTGGAGTGCTCCGACTAGCGGGGTCGGCGGGGAGCTGTTTTTT.

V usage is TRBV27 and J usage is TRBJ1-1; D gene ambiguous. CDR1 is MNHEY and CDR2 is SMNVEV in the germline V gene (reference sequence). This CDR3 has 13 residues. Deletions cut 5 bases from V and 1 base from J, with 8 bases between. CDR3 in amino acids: CASSPQTNTEAFF. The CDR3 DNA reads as TGTGCCAGCAGTCCCCAAACGAACACTGAAGCTTTCTTT.

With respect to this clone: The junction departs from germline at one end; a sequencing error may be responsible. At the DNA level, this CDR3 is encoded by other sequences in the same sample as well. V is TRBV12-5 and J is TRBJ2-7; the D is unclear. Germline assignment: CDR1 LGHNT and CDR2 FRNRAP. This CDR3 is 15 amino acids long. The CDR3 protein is CASGPATGGSYEQYF. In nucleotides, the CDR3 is TGTGCCAGTGGTCCCGCGACGGGTGGTTCCTACGAGCAGTACTTC.

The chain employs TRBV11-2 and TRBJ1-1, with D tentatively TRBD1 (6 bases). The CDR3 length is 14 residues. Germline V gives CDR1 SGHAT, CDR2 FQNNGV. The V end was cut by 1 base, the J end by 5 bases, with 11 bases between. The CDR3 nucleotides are TGTGCCAGCAGCTTAGGAGGGGGTGGAACTGAAGCTTTCTTT. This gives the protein CASSLGGGGTEAFF.